These 10 T cell receptor beta chains share one sample of origin, sequenced in a study of T cell responses to AZD1222 COVID-19 vaccine. Libraries were prepared by immunoSEQ multiplex PCR; TCRdb keeps only in-frame clonotypes and omits some of them. The data contain 80,000 to 100,000 clones, 70% to 90% of them singletons. The material was peripheral blood, obtained 28 days after the second AZD1222 dose. The source of these receptors is an adult who received the AZD1222 COVID-19 vaccine.

This sequence joins TRBV28 and TRBJ2-7; no definite D call. The CDR3 contains 13 residues. V lost 5 bases and J 5 bases, leaving 13 bases between the germline ends. Germline-derived CDR1 and CDR2 are MDHEN and SYDVKM. CDR3 nucleotide sequence: TGTGCCAGCAGTCCCCCAATCCGACACGAGCAGTACTTC. Its protein product is CASSPPIRHEQYF.

The CDR3 reads CASSQDGSGQGDTEAFF. DNA of the CDR3: TGCGCCAGCAGCCAAGATGGTTCGGGACAGGGAGACACTGAAGCTTTCTTT. V and J are TRBV4-1 and TRBJ1-1; TRBD1 aligns across 9 bases. After removal of 0 bases from V and 3 bases from J, the junction contained 8 bases not matched to a gene. CDR1 is MGHRA and CDR2 is YSYEKL in the germline V gene. The CDR3 loop spans 17 amino acids.

This clone appeared once. The chain joins TRBV7-9 to TRBJ1-1, with D unclear. Trimming shortened V by 5 bases and J by 3 bases, and 10 bases separated the two germline ends. Per germline, CDR1 SEHNR and CDR2 FQNEAQ (reference sequence). The CDR3 totals 13 residues. The CDR3 reads CASSPSLYTEAFF. CDR3 bases: TGTGCCAGCAGCCCCTCCCTTTACACTGAAGCTTTCTTT.

The chain recombines TRBV18 with TRBJ2-3; no definite D call. V was cut by 6 bases and J by 6 bases, with 10 bases left in between. Germline V gene data show CDR1 as KGHSH and CDR2 as LQKENI. The CDR3 spans 12 residues. CDR3 region: CASSAKGDTQYF. The CDR3 DNA follows: TGTGCCAGCTCCGCGAAGGGTGATACGCAGTATTTT.

As for this clone: A junction end diverges from the germline sequence, so it may reflect a read error. The rearrangement links TRBV29-1 to TRBJ1-2, with 7 bases identical to TRBD1. Germline CDR1 and CDR2: SQVTM and ANQGSEA. The CDR3 has 14 residues. CDR3 residues: CSVEVTGQNYGYTF. The CDR3 bases are TGCAGCGTGGAAGTGACAGGGCAGAACTATGGCTACACCTTC.

The genes are TRBV11-2 and TRBJ1-1, with a possible D match to TRBD1 (6 bases). Trimming stripped 2 bases from V and 7 bases from J, with 14 bases between. The V gene's germline CDR1 is SGHAT and CDR2 FQNNGV. The CDR3 sequence is 14 residues long. The CDR3, as DNA: TGTGCCAGCAGCTTAAGGGCAGGGGCGGTTGAAGCTTTCTTT. As protein: CASSLRAGAVEAFF.

The chain links TRBV27 to TRBJ1-6; D call uncertain. Germline lookup yields CDR1 MNHEY and CDR2 SMNVEV (reference sequence). The V end lost 5 bases, the J end lost 5 bases, and 10 bases lay between the germline ends. The CDR3 totals 14 residues. The CDR3 region has the DNA TGTGCCAGCAGTGCGGGTTGGGATAATTCACCCCTCCACTTT. Residues: CASSAGWDNSPLHF.

The V gene is TRBV18, the J gene TRBJ2-1; D not certain. Germline CDR1 is KGHSH and CDR2 is LQKENI. The CDR3 spans 15 residues. V was shortened by 6 bases and J by 7 bases, with 19 bases between the two germline ends. The CDR3 is CASSPQDGTLNEQFF. CDR3 sequence (DNA): TGTGCCAGCTCGCCTCAGGACGGAACTTTAAATGAGCAGTTCTTC. The full variable domain, rest sourced from reference TRBV18 and TRBJ2-1, is NAGVMQNPRHLVRRRGQEARLRCSPMKGHSHVYWYRQLPEEGLKFMVYLQKENIIDESGMPKERFSAEFPKEGPSILRIQQVVRGDSAAYFCASSPQDGTLNEQFFGPGTRLTVL.

CDR3 sequence: CASGTGGVGGYTF. CDR3 bases: TGTGCCAGCGGAACAGGGGGCGTCGGCGGCTACACCTTC. The J gene is TRBJ1-2, the V gene TRBV7-9; 9 positions agree with TRBD1. The CDR3 contains 13 residues. Germline V gene sequence: CDR1 SEHNR, CDR2 FQNEAQ (reference sequence). V shed 8 bases, J shed 8 bases, and the junction held 9 bases outside the gene matches.

This clone was detected only a few times. The chain uses TRBV19 and TRBJ1-3; D remains unclear. The V and J ends lost 5 bases and 0 bases respectively, with 11 bases between them. Per germline, CDR1 LNHDA and CDR2 SQIVND (reference sequence). The CDR3 totals 15 residues. The CDR3, as DNA: TGTGCCAGTAGTCTTGGCGGGCTCTCTGGAAACACCATATATTTT. It translates to CASSLGGLSGNTIYF.